A selection of T cell receptor beta chains follows, all from one sample in a study of T-cell memory formation after mild COVID-19. TCRdb re-derived calls from the 5' RACE reads in MiXCR, one entry per CDR3 protein. This repertoire shows about 360,000 distinct CDR3 sequences, 13% to 15% found once; its top ten account for around a fifth. The sample was PBMCs or a T cell subset sorted from them (not recorded which). These receptors originate from a man aged 18 to 29 who had mild COVID-19 (a few samples of this study predate the infection). Cell type and time point are not known. The CDR3 runs from the conserved cysteine through the conserved F or W. The D gene is left open where the match is weak. Part of the rows lack a size; the others show once, few, many or a class for expanded clones.

D gene: TRBD2
clone size: NA
V gene: TRBV4-3
J gene: TRBJ2-7
CDR3 DNA: TGCGCCAGCAGCCAAGATCCGGGGGGGCGTGAGGATAGTGACGAGCAGTACTTC
CDR3 protein: CASSQDPGGREDSDEQYF

D gene: TRBD1
clone size: NA
V gene: TRBV20-1
J gene: TRBJ2-5
CDR3 DNA: TGCAGTGCTTACCGGGACAGGGGGCGTAGGATGGTAGAGACCCAGTACTTC
CDR3 protein: CSAYRDRGRRMVETQYF

D gene: TRBD1
clone size: NA
V gene: TRBV7-8
J gene: TRBJ2-3
CDR3 DNA: TGTGCCAGCAGCAAGAGGGACAGGGGGTCCACAGATACGCAGTATTTT
CDR3 protein: CASSKRDRGSTDTQYF

D gene: NA
clone size: many
V gene: TRBV12-3/TRBV12-4
J gene: TRBJ2-1
CDR3 DNA: TGTGCCAGCAGTTTCCTGGCCCTAAACAATGAGCAGTTCTTC
CDR3 protein: CASSFLALNNEQFF

D gene: NA
clone size: once
V gene: TRBV6-2/TRBV6-3
J gene: TRBJ2-1
CDR3 DNA: TGTGCCAGCAGGTCCCTTGGGACCGGGAGTAATGAGCAGTTCTTC
CDR3 protein: CASRSLGTGSNEQFF

D gene: NA
clone size: many
V gene: TRBV28
J gene: TRBJ2-5
CDR3 DNA: TGTGCCAGCAACTTCCAAGCCCGAGAGACCCAGTACTTC
CDR3 protein: CASNFQARETQYF

D gene: NA
clone size: NA
V gene: TRBV10-3
J gene: TRBJ1-5
CDR3 DNA: TGTGCCATCAGTGTTGAAAGGCCGCAGCCCCAGCATTTT
CDR3 protein: CAISVERPQPQHF

D gene: TRBD1
clone size: many
V gene: TRBV5-1
J gene: TRBJ1-2
CDR3 DNA: TGCGCCAGCAGCAGAGACAGGGTAGACTATGGCTACACCTTC
CDR3 protein: CASSRDRVDYGYTF

D gene: NA
clone size: few
V gene: TRBV10-1
J gene: TRBJ2-1
CDR3 DNA: TGCGCCAGCAGTGAGTCTTCCCGGGGGACCGGCAATGAGCAGTTCTTC
CDR3 protein: CASSESSRGTGNEQFF

D gene: NA
clone size: many
V gene: TRBV10-1
J gene: TRBJ2-1
CDR3 DNA: TGCGCCAGCAGTGAGCCCGGGGACTCCTACAATGAGCAGTTCTTC
CDR3 protein: CASSEPGDSYNEQFF

D gene: TRBD2
clone size: NA
V gene: TRBV5-1
J gene: TRBJ2-1
CDR3 DNA: TGCGCCAGCAGCCCGGCGGGGGGTACGGGCGATGAGCAGTTCTTC
CDR3 protein: CASSPAGGTGDEQFF

D gene: NA
clone size: NA
V gene: TRBV19
J gene: TRBJ2-1
CDR3 DNA: TGTGCCAGTACCATACCCGATCGGGCGCATTCCTCCTACACTGAGCAGTTCTTC
CDR3 protein: CASTIPDRAHSSYTEQFF

D gene: NA
clone size: few
V gene: TRBV20-1
J gene: TRBJ1-2
CDR3 DNA: TGCAGTGCTAGGTCCGGAGGGTTGTATGGCTACACCTTC
CDR3 protein: CSARSGGLYGYTF

D gene: TRBD1
clone size: few
V gene: TRBV7-9
J gene: TRBJ1-2
CDR3 DNA: TGTGCCAGCAGCTTAGGGGGACAGGGAATCTTTAACGGCTACACCTTC
CDR3 protein: CASSLGGQGIFNGYTF

D gene: NA
clone size: few
V gene: TRBV4-3
J gene: TRBJ1-1
CDR3 DNA: TGCGCCAGCAGCCAAGAAGGTCTGGCCACTGAAGCTTTCTTT
CDR3 protein: CASSQEGLATEAFF

D gene: NA
clone size: few
V gene: TRBV7-2
J gene: TRBJ1-6
CDR3 DNA: TGTGCCAGCACCCGGGTCAGGGTGGGGAATTCACCCCTCCACTTT
CDR3 protein: CASTRVRVGNSPLHF

D gene: NA
clone size: NA
V gene: TRBV4-1
J gene: TRBJ2-3
CDR3 DNA: TGCGCCAGCAGCCGGATTGGCGGGGGCACAGATACGCAGTATTTT
CDR3 protein: CASSRIGGGTDTQYF

D gene: NA
clone size: many
V gene: TRBV7-3
J gene: TRBJ1-5
CDR3 DNA: TGTGCCAGCAGCTCCTTTCCGGGCCAGCCCCAGCATTTT
CDR3 protein: CASSSFPGQPQHF

D gene: TRBD1
clone size: few
V gene: TRBV12-3/TRBV12-4
J gene: TRBJ2-1
CDR3 DNA: TGTGCCAGCAGTCCGGGACAGGGCTTGGAGAATGAGCAGTTCTTC
CDR3 protein: CASSPGQGLENEQFF

D gene: TRBD2
clone size: few
V gene: TRBV27
J gene: TRBJ2-5
CDR3 DNA: TGTGCCAGCACGCAGCGGGGGACCATTCAAGAGACCCAGTACTTC
CDR3 protein: CASTQRGTIQETQYF

D gene: TRBD2
clone size: NA
V gene: TRBV11-2
J gene: TRBJ2-5
CDR3 DNA: TGTGCCAGCAGCTTTCCCGGTGGGGGGGGACAAGAGACCCAGTACTTC
CDR3 protein: CASSFPGGGGQETQYF

D gene: NA
clone size: NA
V gene: TRBV10-3
J gene: TRBJ2-4
CDR3 DNA: TGTGCCATCAGGGGCCAGGAGAGTGAAAACATTCAGTACTTC
CDR3 protein: CAIRGQESENIQYF

D gene: NA
clone size: NA
V gene: TRBV5-1
J gene: TRBJ1-3
CDR3 DNA: TGCGCCAGCAAGTCCGAAAGGGCTGGAAACACCATATATTTT
CDR3 protein: CASKSERAGNTIYF

D gene: NA
clone size: NA
V gene: TRBV28
J gene: TRBJ2-6
CDR3 DNA: TGTGCCAGCGCCGATGGGGGATCTGGGGCCAACGTCCTGACTTTC
CDR3 protein: CASADGGSGANVLTF

D gene: TRBD1
clone size: NA
V gene: TRBV5-1
J gene: TRBJ2-1
CDR3 DNA: TGCGCCAGCAGCTTGTGGGGGACAGAGTACAATGAGCAGTTCTTC
CDR3 protein: CASSLWGTEYNEQFF

D gene: NA
clone size: NA
V gene: TRBV28
J gene: TRBJ2-5
CDR3 DNA: TGTGCCAGCAGTTCCCGGCCCAGAGGGCAAGAGACCCAGTACTTC
CDR3 protein: CASSSRPRGQETQYF

D gene: NA
clone size: NA
V gene: TRBV7-2
J gene: TRBJ1-2
CDR3 DNA: TGTGCCAGCAGCTTTAACAGTGATAATGGCTACACCTTC
CDR3 protein: CASSFNSDNGYTF

D gene: TRBD2
clone size: NA
V gene: TRBV24-1
J gene: TRBJ2-3
CDR3 DNA: TGTGCCACCAGTGAGGCGGGGGGGACGAACCCAGATACGCAGTATTTT
CDR3 protein: CATSEAGGTNPDTQYF

D gene: NA
clone size: NA
V gene: TRBV5-5
J gene: TRBJ1-4
CDR3 DNA: TGTGCCAGCAGCTCCAGGACAACGGAAAAACTGTTTTTT
CDR3 protein: CASSSRTTEKLFF

D gene: TRBD2
clone size: many
V gene: TRBV4-3
J gene: TRBJ2-2
CDR3 DNA: TGCGCCAGCAGTTATAGCGGGGGGGGAACCGGGGAGCTGTTTTTT
CDR3 protein: CASSYSGGGTGELFF

D gene: NA
clone size: few
V gene: TRBV11-2
J gene: TRBJ2-5
CDR3 DNA: TGTGCCAGCAGCTTTGAAACCGCCGGTGGGACCCAGTACTTC
CDR3 protein: CASSFETAGGTQYF

D gene: NA
clone size: NA
V gene: TRBV5-6
J gene: TRBJ1-2
CDR3 DNA: TGTGCCAGCAGCTTGGAGTATACAGGATGGGGTCCCTATGGCTACACCTTC
CDR3 protein: CASSLEYTGWGPYGYTF

D gene: NA
clone size: few
V gene: TRBV28
J gene: TRBJ2-7
CDR3 DNA: TGTGCCAGCAGGGAGAATAGGGGCCGGGCCTACGAGCAGTACTTC
CDR3 protein: CASRENRGRAYEQYF

D gene: TRBD1
clone size: many
V gene: TRBV12-3/TRBV12-4
J gene: TRBJ2-2
CDR3 DNA: TGTGCCAGCAGTCCATGGGGACAGGTGAACACCGGGGAGCTGTTTTTT
CDR3 protein: CASSPWGQVNTGELFF

D gene: NA
clone size: few
V gene: TRBV7-2
J gene: TRBJ2-4
CDR3 DNA: TGTGCCAGCAGCACGGCCCCAGCCAAAAACATTCAGTACTTC
CDR3 protein: CASSTAPAKNIQYF

D gene: TRBD1
clone size: NA
V gene: TRBV6-6
J gene: TRBJ1-3
CDR3 DNA: TGTGCCCGCGAATGGACCAGTTTCTCGGGGACAGGGGCTGGAAACACCATATATTTT
CDR3 protein: CAREWTSFSGTGAGNTIYF

D gene: NA
clone size: few
V gene: TRBV6-2/TRBV6-3
J gene: TRBJ2-1
CDR3 DNA: TGTGCCAGCAGTTACTACTCGGAGGCGAATGAGCAGTTCTTC
CDR3 protein: CASSYYSEANEQFF

D gene: NA
clone size: few
V gene: TRBV6-5
J gene: TRBJ1-2
CDR3 DNA: TGTGCCAGCAGACGAACTGGGCCCGACGCTTATGGCTACACCTTC
CDR3 protein: CASRRTGPDAYGYTF

D gene: NA
clone size: NA
V gene: TRBV7-3
J gene: TRBJ2-2
CDR3 DNA: TGTGCCAGCAGCCCAGCCCGCGAAGGGCTGAACACCGGGGAGCTGTTTTTT
CDR3 protein: CASSPAREGLNTGELFF

D gene: TRBD2
clone size: NA
V gene: TRBV4-2
J gene: TRBJ2-1
CDR3 DNA: TGTGCCAGCAGCCCTTATAGCGGGGCTAGCTCCTACAATGAGCAGTTCTTC
CDR3 protein: CASSPYSGASSYNEQFF

D gene: TRBD1
clone size: many
V gene: TRBV2
J gene: TRBJ1-2
CDR3 DNA: TGTGCCAGCAGGGGGACAGGTGATGGCTACACCTTC
CDR3 protein: CASRGTGDGYTF

D gene: TRBD2
clone size: many
V gene: TRBV7-2
J gene: TRBJ2-1
CDR3 DNA: TGTGCCAGCAGCCCCGCCGCGGCACTAGCGGACTCCTACAATGAGCAGTTCTTC
CDR3 protein: CASSPAAALADSYNEQFF